Many counts were recorded for the clone carrying this T cell receptor beta chain. Its target is not known. The data were taken from a study of spatial heterogeneity in lung cancer. Regarding the study as a whole: Intratumoral expanded alpha and beta TCR counts were found to track tumor mutation counts.

TCRdb fed the 5' RACE reads into MiXCR, producing one record per CDR3 protein. The sample lists around 7,500 distinct CDR3 sequences, about 14% occurring once. Trimming took 4 bases from V and 2 from J, leaving 12 bases between them. The CDR3 has 14 amino acids. Germline V CDR1 and CDR2: LNHNV, YYDKDF (reference sequence). This sample's time point: sample taken at primary tumor resection. Sequencing used lung tumor tissue, obtained at surgery. The sequence derives from a male donor with early-stage non-small cell lung cancer. The rearrangement uses TRBV15 and TRBJ2-7; the D is unclear. The DNA of the CDR3 is TGTGCCACCAGCACAACAACTCGTCCCTACGAGCAGTACTTC. Translated, it gives CATSTTTRPYEQYF.